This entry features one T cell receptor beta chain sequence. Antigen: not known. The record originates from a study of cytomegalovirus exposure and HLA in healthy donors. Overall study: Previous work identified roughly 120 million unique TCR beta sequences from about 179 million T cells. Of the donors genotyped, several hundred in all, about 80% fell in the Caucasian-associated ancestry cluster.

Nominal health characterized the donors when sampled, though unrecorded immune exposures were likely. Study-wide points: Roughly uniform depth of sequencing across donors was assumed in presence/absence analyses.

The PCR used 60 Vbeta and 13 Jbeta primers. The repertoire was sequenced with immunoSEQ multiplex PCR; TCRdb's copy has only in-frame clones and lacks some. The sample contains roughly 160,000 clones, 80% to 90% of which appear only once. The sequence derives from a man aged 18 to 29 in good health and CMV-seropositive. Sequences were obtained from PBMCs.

CDR3 in amino acids: CASSSRSGWETQYF. For the CDR3, the DNA is TGTGCCAGCAGCTCCCGTTCGGGTTGGGAGACCCAGTACTTC. The chain combines TRBV5-8 with TRBJ2-5; no definite D call. Trimming pared 3 bases from V and 5 bases from J, leaving 14 bases between. The length of the CDR3 is 14 residues. The germline V gene encodes CDR1 SGHTS and CDR2 YDEGEE. The variable domain in full, with the rest retrieved from reference TRBV5-8 and TRBJ2-5, is EAGVTQSPTHLIKTRGQQATLRCSPISGHTSVYWYQQALGLGLQFLLWYDEGEERNRGNFPPRFSGRQFPNYSSELNVNALELEDSALYLCASSSRSGWETQYFGPGTRLLVL.